What follows are 23 T cell receptor beta chains derived from one specimen sequenced in a study of T cells in Graves' hyperthyroidism and ophthalmopathy. From RNA transcripts, TCR beta CDR3 regions were amplified. An initial round of RT-PCR targeting the TCR CDR3 relied on the HTBI primer set. One entry per CDR3 protein results from TCRdb running MiXCR on the multiplex PCR reads. The repertoire holds 490,000 or so distinct CDR3 sequences, roughly 45% seen once, with approximately 44% in the top ten. The sequenced sample was peripheral blood or thyroid tissue (not recorded which). The origin of the receptors is an adult woman with Graves' disease, either hyperthyroidism or ophthalmopathy (not recorded which).

This clonotype was seen ten or more times. CDR3 in DNA: TGTGCCATCAGTGATAATGGGATCCGTGGCTACACCTTC. This gives the protein CAISDNGIRGYTF. The chain is built from TRBV10-3 and TRBJ1-2, with D hard to call. Per the germline V gene, CDR1 is ENHRY and CDR2 is SYGVKD. V was pared by 3 bases and J by 7 bases, with 12 bases between. The CDR3 extends over 13 amino acids.

This clonotype occurred many times. CDR3 nucleotide sequence: TGCAGTGCTAGAGAGCACGGGGGGGGTTACGAGCAGTACTTC. Protein: CSAREHGGGYEQYF. V gene TRBV20-1 combines with J gene TRBJ2-7, with 8 positions matching TRBD2. This CDR3 is built from 14 residues. Germline loops: CDR1 DFQATT, CDR2 SNEGSKA (reference sequence). The trim removed 0 bases at V and 4 bases at J, leaving 5 bases unmatched.

Concerning this clonotype: At one of its ends the junction is not consistent with the germline gene, which may arise from a read error. This chain joins TRBV11-2 and TRBJ1-2, with 7 positions matching TRBD1. Germline V gene data show CDR1 as SGHAT and CDR2 as FQNNGV. This CDR3 has 15 residues. The CDR3 loop is CASSPRGAPGDGYTF. The CDR3, as DNA: TGTGCCAGCAGCCCCAGGGGGGCCCCGGGGGATGGCTACACCTTT.

This clonotype showed up many times. This chain connects TRBV19 to TRBJ2-7, with TRBD2 as a possible D gene (6 bases). The CDR3 contains 13 residues. With 6 bases removed from V and 5 bases from J, the gap between germline ends came to 14 bases. CDR1 is LNHDA and CDR2 is SQIVND in the germline V gene (reference sequence). The CDR3 DNA follows: TGTGCCAGTAGGGGACTCGGAGCGCACGAGCAGTACTTC. Translation: CASRGLGAHEQYF.

The chain uses TRBV7-8 and TRBJ2-2, with TRBD1 matching 8 bases. Per the germline V gene, CDR1 is SGHVS and CDR2 is FQNEAQ. J lost 6 bases, V lost 4 bases, and 10 bases had no gene match. The CDR3 runs 16 residues. CDR3 coding DNA: TGTGCCAGCAGCTACACCCGGGACAGGCCCGCCGGGGAGCTGTTTTTT. Translation gives CASSYTRDRPAGELFF.

V and J are TRBV9 and TRBJ1-6; D remains ambiguous. The germline CDR1 and CDR2 sequences are SGDLS and YYNGEE. Trimming removed 0 bases at V and 6 bases at J, with 13 bases between. This CDR3 is built from 16 residues. The DNA of the CDR3 is TGTGCCAGCAGCGTAGCTGAGTGGAGCAGTAATTCACCCCTCCACTTT. This gives the protein CASSVAEWSSNSPLHF.

This clonotype was counted many times. J is TRBJ1-1 and V is TRBV19, with TRBD1 identical over 8 bases. CDR1 is LNHDA, CDR2 SQIVND, per germline (reference sequence). The CDR3 sequence is 13 residues long. The V and J ends lost 6 bases and 4 bases, in that order; junction bases with no gene match: 4. CDR3: CASRGQVGTEAFF. For the CDR3, the DNA is TGTGCCAGTAGGGGACAGGTTGGCACTGAAGCTTTCTTT.

The J gene is TRBJ1-3, the V gene TRBV5-1; D gene unclear. This CDR3 has 14 residues. V was trimmed by 0 bases and J by 0 bases, leaving 4 bases between them. Germline CDR1 reads SGHRS; CDR2 reads YFSETQ. The CDR3 coding sequence is TGCGCCAGCAGCTTGGTGAGCTCTGGAAACACCATATATTTT. This sequence encodes CASSLVSSGNTIYF.

This clonotype was observed many times. This rearrangement joins TRBV11-2 to TRBJ1-5; D gene unclear. Trimming pared 9 bases from V and 2 bases from J, leaving 11 bases between. The germline V gene encodes CDR1 SGHAT and CDR2 FQNNGV. This CDR3 comprises 13 residues. CDR3 sequence (DNA): TGTGCCAGTAGTAGTAACCGCAATCAGCCCCAGCATTTT. Its translation is CASSSNRNQPQHF.

This clonotype showed up just once. It is unclear where the CDR3 begins or ends on the DNA, so no DNA is shown, and the CDR3 is as TCRdb lists it. The V and J genes are TRBV29-1 and TRBJ2-5; the table gives TRBD2 as D, unverified against the DNA. Germline V gives CDR1 SQVTM, CDR2 ANQGSEA. The CDR3 is 18 amino acids in total, end residues counted. The CDR3 sequence is CSFYICSAAGGYRETQYF.

This sequence joins TRBV7-3 and TRBJ2-6, with 10 bases fitting TRBD2. V gave up 3 bases and J gave up 11 bases; unmatched junction bases: 7. The CDR3 extends over 15 amino acids. CDR1 and CDR2 from the germline V gene are SGHTA and FQGTGA. CDR3 bases: TGTGCCAGCAGCTTGACTAGCGGGTCAGCCTACGTCCTGACTTTC. Residues: CASSLTSGSAYVLTF.

This clonotype was observed at least ten times. V is TRBV29-1 and J is TRBJ1-1; 8 bases agree with TRBD1. CDR3 length: 12 amino acids. Germline-derived CDR1 and CDR2 are SQVTM and ANQGSEA. The CDR3 reads CSAGGVNTEAFF. The CDR3 coding sequence is TGCAGTGCAGGGGGCGTGAACACTGAAGCTTTCTTT. Variable domain in full (rest from reference TRBV29-1 and TRBJ1-1): SAVISQKPSRDICQRGTSLTIQCQVDSQVTMMFWYRQQPGQSLTLIATANQGSEATYESGFVIDKFPISRPNLTFSTLTVSNMSPEDSSIYLCSAGGVNTEAFFGQGTRLTVV.

At least ten counts were recorded for this clonotype. Germline and junction disagree at one end, which may indicate a read error. The J gene is TRBJ1-5, the V gene TRBV7-2, with D possibly matching TRBD1 (6 bases). There are 14 residues in the CDR3. From germline, CDR1 is SGHTA and CDR2 FQGNSA. CDR3 amino acids: CASSLGGRNQPQHF. In nucleotides, the CDR3 is TGCGCCAGCAGCTTGGGGGGGCGCAATCAGCCCCAGCATTTT.

J is TRBJ1-2 and V is TRBV20-1; perhaps TRBD1 as D (5 bases). Per the germline V gene, CDR1 is DFQATT and CDR2 is SNEGSKA (reference sequence). The CDR3 sequence is 18 residues long. Trimming took off 0 bases at V and 6 bases at J, with 26 bases between the two ends. In DNA, the CDR3 is TGCAGTGCTAGAGATCAGGCAGGGTACACTTCCGGGGACGATGGCTACACCTTC. Protein: CSARDQAGYTSGDDGYTF.

This clonotype appeared a few times. The rearrangement uses TRBV4-3 and TRBJ1-4; perhaps TRBD1 as D (5 bases). From germline, CDR1 is LGHNA and CDR2 YSLEER. The CDR3 loop spans 17 amino acids. The CDR3 coding sequence is TGCGACTCTCCTCCTTTACCCGAGAGGGGAACTAATGAAAAACTGTTTTTT. This sequence encodes CDSPPLPERGTNEKLFF.

This clonotype came up a few times. This chain joins TRBV2 and TRBJ1-1, with D perhaps TRBD1 (6 bases). V was trimmed by 2 bases and J by 10 bases, leaving 14 bases between them. The CDR3 is 13 amino acids. Looked up from germline, CDR1 is SNHLY and CDR2 is FYNNEI. DNA for the CDR3: TGTGCCAGCAGTGAAAGTGGGGGCGAAGGAGCTTTCTTT. It specifies CASSESGGEGAFF.

This chain uses TRBV20-1 with TRBJ2-3; D is undetermined. Germline V gene sequence: CDR1 DFQATT, CDR2 SNEGSKA (reference sequence). V lost 3 bases and J lost 4, with 14 bases in between. The CDR3 has 14 amino acids. In DNA, the CDR3 is TGCAGTGCTAGCGGCTTTAACCACCCAGATACGCAGTATTTT. Residues: CSASGFNHPDTQYF.

The CDR3 loop reads CASSVSPGQNTEAFF. Written as DNA, the CDR3 is TGTGCCAGCAGCGTATCCCCCGGACAGAACACTGAAGCTTTCTTT. V and J are TRBV7-9 and TRBJ1-1; possibly TRBD1 for D (5 bases). In germline, CDR1 is SEHNR, CDR2 FQNEAQ (reference sequence). Trimming shortened V by 5 bases and J by 1 base, and 14 bases separated the two germline ends. CDR3 length: 15 amino acids. Supplemented by reference TRBV7-9 and TRBJ1-1, the full variable domain reads DTGVSQNPRHKITKRGQNVTFRCDPISEHNRLYWYRQTLGQGPEFLTYFQNEAQLEKSRLLSDRFSAERPKGSFSTLEIQRTEQGDSAMYLCASSVSPGQNTEAFFGQGTRLTVV.

At least ten counts were recorded for this clonotype. The chain links TRBV24-1 to TRBJ1-2; D might be TRBD1 (6 bases). The CDR3 has 14 amino acids. Germline V CDR1 and CDR2: KGHDR, SFDVKD. The V and J ends lost 4 bases and 8 bases respectively, with 16 bases between them. For the CDR3, the DNA is TGTGCCACCAGTGAAAGGTCAGGGGTTCGGGGCTACACCTTC. Its translation is CATSERSGVRGYTF.

In this sample, this clonotype turned up many times. This chain connects TRBV19 to TRBJ1-4; D may be TRBD1 (6 bases). The CDR3 extends over 15 amino acids. V was cut by 7 bases and J by 4 bases, with 16 bases left in between. Germline V gene lookup returns CDR1 LNHDA and CDR2 SQIVND (reference sequence). The CDR3 region has the DNA TGTGCCAGTATCCCCCGGGCAGGGGATAATGAAAAACTGTTTTTT. It is translated as CASIPRAGDNEKLFF.

This clonotype was detected many times. V usage is TRBV20-1 and J usage is TRBJ2-7, with TRBD2 identical over 9 bases. This CDR3 contains 13 residues. Losses at the gene ends were 5 bases for V and 2 bases for J; bases not matched to a gene: 4. Per the germline V gene, CDR1 is DFQATT and CDR2 is SNEGSKA (reference sequence). CDR3 nucleotide sequence: TGCAGTGCTGAGACTAGCGGCGCCTACGAGCAGTACTTC. As protein: CSAETSGAYEQYF.

The chain recombines TRBV5-1 with TRBJ1-1, with D maybe TRBD1 (5 bases). Trimming took 0 bases from V and 11 from J, leaving 14 bases between them. Germline values: CDR1 SGHRS, CDR2 YFSETQ. CDR3 length: 13 amino acids. The CDR3 loop is CASSLGGVSKAFF. The CDR3 DNA follows: TGCGCCAGCAGCTTGGGGGGGGTTTCAAAGGCTTTCTTT.

This clonotype has only a few counts. The V gene is TRBV5-1, the J gene TRBJ1-6; 7 nucleotides match TRBD1. Germline CDR1 SGHRS, CDR2 YFSETQ. The CDR3 spans 14 residues. The trim removed 4 bases at V and 6 bases at J, leaving 4 bases unmatched. The CDR3: CASSPGQLNSPLHF. CDR3 bases: TGCGCCAGCAGCCCGGGACAGCTTAATTCACCCCTCCACTTT.